This T cell receptor beta chain stems from a study of T cell responses to AZD1222 COVID-19 vaccine (dated by TCRdb to the early 2020s). Looking at the study overall: AZD1222 recipients whose second dose came at about 4 weeks and those whose second dose came at about 12 weeks were combined into one group, since spike-specific TCR depth and breadth did not differ between the two schedules. Trial participants were enrolled into age subgroups of 18-55, 56-69 and 70-plus years, which contained about 150, 27 and 61 TCR-sequenced participants, respectively. TCR sequencing covered over 230 trial participants: 200 to 210 given two doses of AZD1222 and around 26 given two doses of MenACWY control vaccine.

This clone was seen a single time. Its recognized antigen is unknown. Nothing much larger sits one base from this clone, and base qualities are not available. Study-level results and caveats: The 56-69-year group was small, and its depth increase did not reach significance, likely because of low power. A significant rise in spike-specific TCR breadth and depth was observed after two AZD1222 doses relative to day 0 and relative to MenACWY recipients. Participants were mostly white British, with more females than males. The authors suggested clonal diversity may have been underestimated. Epitopes outside the regions mutated in the B.1.351 and B.1.1.7 variants were reportedly recognized by nearly half of the unique spike-specific TCRs. Conclusions about previously exposed vaccinees are limited because only five or six AZD1222 recipients were SARS-CoV-2 seropositive at baseline. The whole spike protein was spanned by vaccine-associated CD4 TCRs, and dominant responses were seen in regions 160-218 and 743-854. Because no day 14 peak-response samples were available, the repertoires could be characterized only after the peak T cell response.

The CDR3 regions of human TCRbeta chains were subjected to immunosequencing. In the authors' own workflow: TCRs in the repertoires were matched against a reference library of SARS-CoV-2-specific TCRs that had been generated with the MIRA antigen-specificity platform. Breadth meant the fraction of unique TCRs that were SARS-CoV-2-associated, whereas depth meant the fraction of total T cells that were SARS-CoV-2-associated. Using the MIRA data, each spike-specific TCR was assigned both to the spike region to which the TCR was reactive and to a CD4 or CD8 class. Log10-transformed breadth and depth values were compared by one-way ANOVA with Sidak's multiple comparisons tests. TCRdb mirrors the immuneACCESS table, restricted to in-frame sequences. Some clones are absent from its copies; in checked studies, under half trace to an unresolved V gene, and the reason for the others is unknown. V, J and clone size derive from that table, while D and trimming were established from the DNA sequence. The sample contains roughly 110,000 clones, roughly 90% of them found a single time. Over 4.5% of the sample comes from the top ten.

In light of the paper, this sample's time point label describes: baseline before first vaccination. Vaccinee samples were obtained from the UK trials COV001 and COV002, which included a single-blind randomized controlled phase 2/3 trial of AZD1222 (ChAdOx1 nCoV-19) in healthy adults. Trial participant PBMC samples were collected at day 0 and day 28 after the second dose for TCRbeta chain sequencing. The TCR comes from an adult in good health. Material: peripheral blood, obtained on day 0 of AZD1222 vaccination.

The nucleotide sequence is given as TGTGCCAGCTCCCTCACCGGACAGGGGTATAGCAATCAGCCCCAGCATTTT. Translation gives CASSLTGQGYSNQPQHF. The rearrangement combines TRBV18 with TRBJ1-5; 9 nucleotides in the junction match TRBD1. For this chain, trimming is 6 bases at the V end and 0 bases at the J end, and the number of junction bases without a gene match is 9. The CDR3 covers 17 residues, taking in both the cysteine and the phenylalanine. The only DNA kept is the CDR3, 51 bases in frame from the first base. The germline V gene supplies CDR1 KGHSH and CDR2 LQKENI.